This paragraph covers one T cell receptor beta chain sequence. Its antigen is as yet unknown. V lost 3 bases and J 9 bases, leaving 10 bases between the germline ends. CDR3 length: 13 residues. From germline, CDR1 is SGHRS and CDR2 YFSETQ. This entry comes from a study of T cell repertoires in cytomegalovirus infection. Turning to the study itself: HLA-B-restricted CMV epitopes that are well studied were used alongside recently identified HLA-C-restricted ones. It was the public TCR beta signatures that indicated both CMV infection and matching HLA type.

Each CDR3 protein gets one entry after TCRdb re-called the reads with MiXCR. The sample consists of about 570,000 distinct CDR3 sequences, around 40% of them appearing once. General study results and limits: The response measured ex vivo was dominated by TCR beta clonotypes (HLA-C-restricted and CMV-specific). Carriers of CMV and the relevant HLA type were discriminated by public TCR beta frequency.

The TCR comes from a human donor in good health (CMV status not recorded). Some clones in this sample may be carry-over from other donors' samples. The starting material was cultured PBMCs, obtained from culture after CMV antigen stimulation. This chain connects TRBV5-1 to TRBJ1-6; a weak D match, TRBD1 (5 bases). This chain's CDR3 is CASSWDGGSPLHF. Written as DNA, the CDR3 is TGCGCCAGCAGCTGGGACGGGGGTTCACCCCTCCACTTT.